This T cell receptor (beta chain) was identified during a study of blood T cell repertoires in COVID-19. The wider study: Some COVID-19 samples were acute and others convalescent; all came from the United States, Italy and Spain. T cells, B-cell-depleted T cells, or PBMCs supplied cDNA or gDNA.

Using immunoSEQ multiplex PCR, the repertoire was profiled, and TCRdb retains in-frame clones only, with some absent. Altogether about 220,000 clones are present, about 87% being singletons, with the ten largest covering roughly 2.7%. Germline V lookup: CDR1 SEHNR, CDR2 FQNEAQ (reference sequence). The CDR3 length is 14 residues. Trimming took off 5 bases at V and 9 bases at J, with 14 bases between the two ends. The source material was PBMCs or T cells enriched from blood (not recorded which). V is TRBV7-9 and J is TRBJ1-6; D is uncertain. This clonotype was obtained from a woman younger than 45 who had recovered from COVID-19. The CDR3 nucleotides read TGTGCCAGCAGCCCCCAACGGGAGGGTTCACCCCTCCACTTT. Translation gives CASSPQREGSPLHF.